This T cell receptor (beta chain) was captured by sequencing in a study of T cells in Graves' hyperthyroidism and ophthalmopathy. Overall study results and limits: From stable hyperthyroidism, ophthalmopathy was set apart by a 13 V-J model. The model anticipated ophthalmopathy a median about six months pre-onset.

Newly diagnosed patients aged 18 to 65 had hyperthyroidism of under 2 months' duration. The authors took PBMCs from 9.5 to 10 ml fresh peripheral blood. CDR3 size: 13 residues. From germline, CDR1 is LGHDT and CDR2 YNNKEL (reference sequence). Losses at the gene ends were 5 bases for V and 4 bases for J; bases not matched to a gene: 5. This clonotype was seen repeatedly, ten times or more. The antigen is unknown. TCR beta CDR3 regions were amplified from RNA transcripts. An initial round of RT-PCR targeting the TCR CDR3 relied on the HTBI primer set. TCRdb re-analysed the multiplex PCR reads in MiXCR, keeping a single row per CDR3 protein. The sample has hundreds of thousands of distinct CDR3 sequences; 14% are singletons.

Source material: blood. The rearrangement links TRBV3-1 to TRBJ2-7; TRBD1 matches 7 bases. The clonotype comes from a woman between 35 and 50 years old with Graves' hyperthyroidism. CDR3 in amino acids: CASSSGTVYEQYF. The CDR3 coding sequence is TGTGCCAGCAGCTCCGGGACAGTTTACGAGCAGTACTTC.